This note documents a single T cell receptor beta chain sequence. This entry belongs to a study of blood T cell repertoires in COVID-19. Method: immunoSEQ multiplex PCR; TCRdb's copy keeps in-frame clones and lacks some. The data contain fewer than 250,000 clones, 83% of them singletons. The CDR3 sequence is 15 residues long. V lost 6 bases and J lost 2; bases outside the gene matches: 6. The germline V gene encodes CDR1 MGHDK and CDR2 SYGVNS. This receptor was taken from a man in his forties or fifties with active or convalescent COVID-19. The chain has TRBV25-1 and TRBJ2-7, with 11 nucleotides matching TRBD1. Specimen: peripheral blood. Here the CDR3 reads CASSGPGQGAYEQYF. CDR3 bases: TGTGCCAGCAGCGGCCCGGGACAGGGGGCCTACGAGCAGTACTTC.